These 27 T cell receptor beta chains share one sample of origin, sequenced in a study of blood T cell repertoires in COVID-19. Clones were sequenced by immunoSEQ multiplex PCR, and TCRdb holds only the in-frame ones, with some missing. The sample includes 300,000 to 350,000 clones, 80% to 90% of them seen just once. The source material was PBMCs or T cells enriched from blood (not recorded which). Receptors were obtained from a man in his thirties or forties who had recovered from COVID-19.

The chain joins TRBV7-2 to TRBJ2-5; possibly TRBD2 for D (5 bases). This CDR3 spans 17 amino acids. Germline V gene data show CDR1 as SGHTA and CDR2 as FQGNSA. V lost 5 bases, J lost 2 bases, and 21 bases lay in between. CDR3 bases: TGTGCCAGCAGCCCGCAACCCCACGGACGGGGACAAGAGACCCAGTACTTC. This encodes CASSPQPHGRGQETQYF.

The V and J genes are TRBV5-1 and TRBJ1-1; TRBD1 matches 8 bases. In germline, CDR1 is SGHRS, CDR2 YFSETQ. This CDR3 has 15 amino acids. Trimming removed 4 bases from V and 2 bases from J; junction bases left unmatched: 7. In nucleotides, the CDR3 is TGCGCCAGCAGCGTAGGACAGGGTCTAAACACTGAAGCTTTCTTT. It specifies CASSVGQGLNTEAFF.

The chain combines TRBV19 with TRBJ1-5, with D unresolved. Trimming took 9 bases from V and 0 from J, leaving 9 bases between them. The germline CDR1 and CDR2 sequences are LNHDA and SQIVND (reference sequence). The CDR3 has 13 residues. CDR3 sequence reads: CASLLNSNQPQHF. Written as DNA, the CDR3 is TGTGCCAGCCTCCTTAATAGCAATCAGCCCCAGCATTTT.

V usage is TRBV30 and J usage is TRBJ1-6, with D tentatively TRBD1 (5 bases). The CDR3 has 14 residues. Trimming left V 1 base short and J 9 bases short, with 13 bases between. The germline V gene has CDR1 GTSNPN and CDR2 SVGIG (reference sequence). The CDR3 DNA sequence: TGTGCCTGGAGTGAGGCCAGGGCGCGTTCACCCCTCCACTTT. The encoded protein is CAWSEARARSPLHF.

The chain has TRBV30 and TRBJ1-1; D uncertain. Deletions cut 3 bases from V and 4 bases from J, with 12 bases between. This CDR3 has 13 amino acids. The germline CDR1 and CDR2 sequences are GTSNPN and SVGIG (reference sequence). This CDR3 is CAWRAIEATEAFF. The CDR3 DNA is TGTGCCTGGAGAGCGATAGAGGCCACTGAAGCTTTCTTT.

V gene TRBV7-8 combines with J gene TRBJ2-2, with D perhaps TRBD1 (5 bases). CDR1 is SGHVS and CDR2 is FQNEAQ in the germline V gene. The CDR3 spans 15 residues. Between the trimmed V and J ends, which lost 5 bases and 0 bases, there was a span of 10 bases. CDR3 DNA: TGTGCCAGCAGCCTCCGACAGACGAACACCGGGGAGCTGTTTTTT. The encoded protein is CASSLRQTNTGELFF.

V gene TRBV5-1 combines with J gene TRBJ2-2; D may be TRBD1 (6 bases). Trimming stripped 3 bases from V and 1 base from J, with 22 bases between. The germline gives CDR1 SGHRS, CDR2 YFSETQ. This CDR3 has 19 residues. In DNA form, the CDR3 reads TGCGCCAGCAGCTCGCGAAATTCAGGGGTCTCTAGGAACACCGGGGAGCTGTTTTTT. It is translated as CASSSRNSGVSRNTGELFF.

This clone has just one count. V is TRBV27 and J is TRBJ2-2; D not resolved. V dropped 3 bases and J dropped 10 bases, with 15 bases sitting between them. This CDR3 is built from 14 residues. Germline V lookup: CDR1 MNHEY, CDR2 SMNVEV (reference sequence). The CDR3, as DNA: TGTGCCAGCAGTTTTCACCCGGGTGTACAGGAGCTGTTTTTT. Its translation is CASSFHPGVQELFF.

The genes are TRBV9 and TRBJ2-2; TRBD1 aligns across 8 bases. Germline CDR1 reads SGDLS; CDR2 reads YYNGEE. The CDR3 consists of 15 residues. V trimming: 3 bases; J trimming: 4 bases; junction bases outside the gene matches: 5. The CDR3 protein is CASSARQGSTGELFF. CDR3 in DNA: TGTGCCAGCAGCGCCAGACAGGGGTCCACCGGGGAGCTGTTTTTT.

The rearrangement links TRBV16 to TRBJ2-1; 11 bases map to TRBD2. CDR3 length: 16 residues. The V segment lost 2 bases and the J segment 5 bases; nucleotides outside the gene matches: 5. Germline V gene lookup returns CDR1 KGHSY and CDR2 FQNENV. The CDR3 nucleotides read TGTGCCAGCAGCCAAGTAGCGGGGGGGCAAGACAATGAGCAGTTCTTC. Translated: CASSQVAGGQDNEQFF.

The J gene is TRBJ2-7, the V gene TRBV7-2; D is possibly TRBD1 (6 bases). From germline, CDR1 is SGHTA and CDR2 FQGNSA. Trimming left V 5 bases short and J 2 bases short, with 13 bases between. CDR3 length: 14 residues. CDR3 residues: CASSPDSLAYEQYF. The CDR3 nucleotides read TGTGCCAGCAGCCCGGACAGCCTCGCCTACGAGCAGTACTTC.

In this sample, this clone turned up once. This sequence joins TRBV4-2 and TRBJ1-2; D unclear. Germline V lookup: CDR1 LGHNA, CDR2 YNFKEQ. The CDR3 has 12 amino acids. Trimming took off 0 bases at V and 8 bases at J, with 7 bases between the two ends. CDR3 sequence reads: CASSQERGGYTF. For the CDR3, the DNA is TGTGCCAGCAGCCAAGAACGAGGGGGCTACACCTTC.

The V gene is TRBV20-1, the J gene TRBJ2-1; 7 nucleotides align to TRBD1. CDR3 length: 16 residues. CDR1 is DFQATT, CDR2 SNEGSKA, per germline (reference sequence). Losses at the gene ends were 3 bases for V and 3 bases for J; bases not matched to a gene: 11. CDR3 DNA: TGCAGTGCTAGTCTAGCCAGGGGGATGAGCTACAATGAGCAGTTCTTC. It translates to CSASLARGMSYNEQFF.

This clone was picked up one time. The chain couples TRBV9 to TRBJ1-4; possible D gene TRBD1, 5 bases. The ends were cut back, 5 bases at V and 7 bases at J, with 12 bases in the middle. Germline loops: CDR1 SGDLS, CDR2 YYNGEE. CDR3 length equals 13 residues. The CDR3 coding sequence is TGTGCCAGCAGACCGGGGGAGGGTGAAAAACTGTTTTTT. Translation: CASRPGEGEKLFF.

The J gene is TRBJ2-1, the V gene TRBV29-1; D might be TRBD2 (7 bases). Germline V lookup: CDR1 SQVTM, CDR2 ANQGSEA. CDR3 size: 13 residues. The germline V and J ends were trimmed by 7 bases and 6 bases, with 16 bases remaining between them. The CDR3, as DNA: TGCAGCGGGAAAGGGGGGGCGCGCAATGAGCAGTTCTTC. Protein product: CSGKGGARNEQFF.

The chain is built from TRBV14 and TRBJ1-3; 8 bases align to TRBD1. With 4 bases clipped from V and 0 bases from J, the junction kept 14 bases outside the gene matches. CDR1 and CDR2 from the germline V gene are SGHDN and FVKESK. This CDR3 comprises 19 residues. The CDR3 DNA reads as TGTGCCAGCAGCCTAACCGGGACAGGCTCCTTCTTCTCTGGAAACACCATATATTTT. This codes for CASSLTGTGSFFSGNTIYF.

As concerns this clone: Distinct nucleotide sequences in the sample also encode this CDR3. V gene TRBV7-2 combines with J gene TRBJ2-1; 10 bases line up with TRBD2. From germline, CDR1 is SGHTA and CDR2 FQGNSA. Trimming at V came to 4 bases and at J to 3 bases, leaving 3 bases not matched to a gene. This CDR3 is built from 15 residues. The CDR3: CASSSGTSVYNEQFF. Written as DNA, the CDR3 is TGTGCCAGCAGCTCCGGGACTAGCGTCTACAATGAGCAGTTCTTC.

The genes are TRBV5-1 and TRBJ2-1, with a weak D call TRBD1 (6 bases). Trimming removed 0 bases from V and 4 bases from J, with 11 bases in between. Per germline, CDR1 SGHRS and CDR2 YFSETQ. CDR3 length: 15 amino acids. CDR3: CASSLEQGIYNEQFF. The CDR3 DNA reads TGCGCCAGCAGCTTGGAGCAGGGGATATACAATGAGCAGTTCTTC.

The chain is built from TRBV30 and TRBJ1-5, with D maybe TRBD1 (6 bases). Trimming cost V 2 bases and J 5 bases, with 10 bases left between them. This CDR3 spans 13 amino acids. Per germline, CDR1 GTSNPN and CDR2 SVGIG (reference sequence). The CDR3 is CAWSWSGDQPQHF. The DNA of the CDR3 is TGTGCCTGGAGTTGGTCAGGGGATCAGCCCCAGCATTTT.

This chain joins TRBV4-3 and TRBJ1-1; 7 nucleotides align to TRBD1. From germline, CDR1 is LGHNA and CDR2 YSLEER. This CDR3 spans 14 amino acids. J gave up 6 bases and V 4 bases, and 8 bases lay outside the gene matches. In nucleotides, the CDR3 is TGCGCCAGCAGCCGCGGACAGGTCCAGGCTGAAGCTTTCTTT. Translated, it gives CASSRGQVQAEAFF.

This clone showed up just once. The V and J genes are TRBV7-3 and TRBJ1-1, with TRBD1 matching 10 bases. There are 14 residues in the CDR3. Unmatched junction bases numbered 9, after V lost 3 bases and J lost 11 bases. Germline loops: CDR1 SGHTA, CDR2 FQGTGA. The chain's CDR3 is CASSFDRGLGGAFF. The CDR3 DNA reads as TGTGCCAGCAGCTTCGACAGGGGGCTCGGTGGTGCTTTCTTT. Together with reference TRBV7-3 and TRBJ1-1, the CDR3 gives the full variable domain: GAGVSQTPSNKVTEKGKYVELRCDPISGHTALYWYRQSLGQGPEFLIYFQGTGAADDSGLPNDRFFAVRPEGSVSTLKIQRTERGDSAVYLCASSFDRGLGGAFFGQGTRLTVV.

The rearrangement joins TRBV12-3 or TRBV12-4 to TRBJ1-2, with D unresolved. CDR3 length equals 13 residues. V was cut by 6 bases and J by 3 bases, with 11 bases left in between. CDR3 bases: TGTGCCAGCAGCCTGGGAGATTACTATGGCTACACCTTC. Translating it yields CASSLGDYYGYTF.

CDR3 coding DNA: TGTGCCAGCAGTGAGACCCTAGCGGGGGGCTCCTACAATGAGCAGTTCTTC. It codes for CASSETLAGGSYNEQFF. The chain recombines TRBV6-1 with TRBJ2-1, with 11 positions matching TRBD2. With V trimmed by 3 bases and J by 0 bases, 4 bases remained unmatched. The CDR3 extends over 17 amino acids. Germline V gene sequence: CDR1 MNHNS, CDR2 SASEGT.

CDR3 region: CASGLQGTEVTQYF. The DNA for the CDR3 is TGTGCTAGTGGTTTGCAGGGGACCGAGGTAACCCAGTACTTC. The chain uses TRBV12-5 and TRBJ2-5, with D possibly TRBD1 on 6 matching bases. This CDR3 is built from 14 residues. Germline V gene lookup returns CDR1 LGHNT and CDR2 FRNRAP. V lost 2 bases to trimming and J lost 8 bases, with 15 bases between them.

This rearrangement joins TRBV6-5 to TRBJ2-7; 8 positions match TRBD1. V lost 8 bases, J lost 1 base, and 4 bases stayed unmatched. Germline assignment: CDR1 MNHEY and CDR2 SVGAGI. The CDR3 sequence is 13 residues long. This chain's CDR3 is CASLRTGSYEQYF. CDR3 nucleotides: TGTGCCAGCTTAAGGACAGGGTCCTACGAGCAGTACTTC.

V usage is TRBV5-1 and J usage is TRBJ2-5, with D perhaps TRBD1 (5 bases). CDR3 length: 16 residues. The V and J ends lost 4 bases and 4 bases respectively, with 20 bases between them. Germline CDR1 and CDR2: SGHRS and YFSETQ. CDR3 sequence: CASSLEVGRAVETQYF. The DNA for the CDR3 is TGCGCCAGCAGCCTAGAGGTCGGCAGGGCGGTAGAGACCCAGTACTTC.

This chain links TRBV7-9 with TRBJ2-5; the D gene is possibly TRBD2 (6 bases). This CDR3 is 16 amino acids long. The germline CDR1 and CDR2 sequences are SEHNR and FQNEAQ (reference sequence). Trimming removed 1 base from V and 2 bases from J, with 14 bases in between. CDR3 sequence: CASSLGLASIQETQYF. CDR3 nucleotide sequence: TGTGCCAGCAGCTTAGGGCTAGCGAGTATTCAAGAGACCCAGTACTTC. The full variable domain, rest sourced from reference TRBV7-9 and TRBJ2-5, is DTGVSQNPRHKITKRGQNVTFRCDPISEHNRLYWYRQTLGQGPEFLTYFQNEAQLEKSRLLSDRFSAERPKGSFSTLEIQRTEQGDSAMYLCASSLGLASIQETQYFGPGTRLLVL.